Below, one T cell receptor (beta chain) is given with its context. The sample originates from a study of OX40 agonist ivuxolimab in advanced cancers. Germline V gene lookup returns CDR1 MGHRA and CDR2 YSYEKL. This CDR3 is built from 14 residues. The V end was cut by 1 base, the J end by 9 bases, with 13 bases between. The table came from immunoSEQ multiplex PCR; TCRdb's copy has only in-frame clones and leaves some out. This sample has about 63,000 clones; around 90% occur once, and the top ten carry 4% to 4.5%. The TCR originated in an adult with an advanced solid tumor such as melanoma, head and neck, liver or kidney cancer. The specimen comprised CD4+ or CD8+ T cells sorted from blood, sampled in a trial of the OX40 agonist ivuxolimab. This sequence joins TRBV4-1 and TRBJ1-5; D remains ambiguous. Here the CDR3 DNA reads TGCGCCAGCAGCCAAGTAGGAACCCGGACGCCCCAGCATTTT. Protein: CASSQVGTRTPQHF.